Listed below are T cell receptor beta chains from one sample, sequenced in a study of T cells in Graves' hyperthyroidism and ophthalmopathy. TCRdb reanalysed the multiplex PCR reads using MiXCR and keeps one entry per CDR3 protein. This table has some 360,000 distinct CDR3 sequences, 18% appearing once. The sequenced sample was blood. Receptors originate from a middle-aged woman with Graves' ophthalmopathy. Both conserved end residues are part of each CDR3. A D gene is named only where the DNA matches it firmly. A row's size may be missing; if present it is once, few, many or a size class.

J,V,size,D,CDR3,DNA
TRBJ2-7,TRBV6-2/TRBV6-3,many,.,CASRRPGSSYEQYF,TGTGCCAGCAGAAGACCCGGGAGCTCCTACGAGCAGTACTTC
TRBJ1-5,TRBV5-1,many,TRBD1,CASSLGGVDQPQHF,TGCGCCAGCAGCCTAGGGGGCGTTGATCAGCCCCAGCATTTT
TRBJ1-1,TRBV20-1,many,.,CSAAPDRWGTEAFF,TGCAGTGCTGCACCGGACAGATGGGGAACTGAAGCTTTCTTT
TRBJ2-7,TRBV29-1,.,.,CSVEVSRTGEQYF,TGCAGCGTTGAAGTTAGTCGCACCGGGGAGCAGTACTTC
TRBJ1-5,TRBV19,many,.,CASSMRGSYQPQHF,TGTGCCAGTAGTATGAGAGGGTCTTATCAGCCCCAGCATTTT
TRBJ1-5,TRBV6-5,many,TRBD1,CASSSGTGFSGQPQHF,TGTGCCAGCAGCTCCGGGACAGGGTTTAGCGGGCAGCCCCAGCATTTT
TRBJ2-5,TRBV20-1,.,.,CSARKAGMETQYF,TGCAGTGCTAGGAAGGCAGGGATGGAGACCCAGTACTTC
TRBJ1-3,TRBV20-1,many,TRBD1,CSATTGHHTKDGNTIYF,TGCAGTGCTACGACAGGGCACCATACCAAGGATGGAAACACCATATATTTT
TRBJ2-7,TRBV28,many,.,CASSLWASETLYYEQYF,TGTGCCAGCAGTTTATGGGCTAGCGAGACCCTATACTACGAGCAGTACTTC
TRBJ2-7,TRBV12-3/TRBV12-4,many,.,CASSFNWGLMDEQYF,TGTGCCAGCAGTTTCAATTGGGGTTTGATGGACGAGCAGTACTTC
TRBJ1-2,TRBV6-1,many,.,CASSDTTLEYGYTF,TGTGCCAGCAGTGATACCACCCTCGAGTATGGCTACACCTTC
TRBJ2-2,TRBV5-5,many,TRBD1,CASSRGTGIIGGELFF,TGTGCCAGCAGCCGTGGGACAGGCATTATAGGCGGGGAGCTGTTTTTT
TRBJ1-4,TRBV12-3/TRBV12-4,few,.,CASSRRTDEKLFF,TGTGCCAGCAGTCGACGGACGGATGAAAAACTGTTTTTT